This T cell receptor beta chain originates from a study of metastatic and nonmetastatic thyroid tumors. Overall study: Comparative analysis of repertoires was undertaken across blood and tumor or nodule tissue obtained from malignant and benign thyroid patients.

Study conclusions and caveats: A significant increase in TCR beta diversity was reportedly seen in malignant thyroid tumors relative to benign nodules, in blood and tumor.

Authors' processing steps: The study built a papillary thyroid cancer distant-metastasis classifier from CDR3 differences across clinicopathological groups. MiXCR was used by TCRdb to re-call the PCR reads. TCRdb, not the original authors, processed these V and J calls. Among approximately 17,000 clones listed, around 30% were seen once. Until they underwent thyroid surgery, no patient had received any treatment. Only a few counts were recorded for this clone. Antigen unknown. The origin of this receptor is a female donor with papillary thyroid cancer or a benign thyroid nodule (not recorded which). Some clones in this sample may be carry-over from other donors' samples. The sequenced material came from tumor tissue.

CDR3 region: CASSPGTKDEQYF. As DNA, the CDR3 is TGTGCCAGCTCGCCTGGGACAAAGGACGAGCAGTACTTC. This chain joins TRBV18 and TRBJ2-7, with D tentatively TRBD1 (6 bases). Trimming took off 6 bases at V and 5 bases at J, with 14 bases between the two ends. This CDR3 is 13 amino acids long. CDR1 and CDR2 from the germline V gene are KGHSH and LQKENI. Full variable domain (missing parts from reference TRBV18 and TRBJ2-7): NAGVMQNPRHLVRRRGQEARLRCSPMKGHSHVYWYRQLPEEGLKFMVYLQKENIIDESGMPKERFSAEFPKEGPSILRIQQVVRGDSAAYFCASSPGTKDEQYFGPGTRLTVT.